This is a list of T cell receptor beta chains from one sample in a study of T cells in localized non-small cell lung cancer. Some clones are missing from TCRdb's copy, which holds only in-frame ones; the method was immunoSEQ multiplex PCR. The sample holds more than 2,000 clones; around 40% are singletons and the top ten take about 8%. Sequenced here: normal lung tissue next to the tumor, sampled before any cancer treatment. The receptors stem from a man aged 35 to 69 with stage II lung adenocarcinoma. CDR3s include the opening cysteine and the closing phenylalanine or tryptophan. A D gene is named only where the DNA matches it firmly. Clone size, where shown, is once, few, many, or a class for clones that have expanded.

J	size	V	D	DNA	CDR3
TRBJ1-1	NA	TRBV18	NA	TGTGCCAGCTCAGTACAGGGGAACACTGAAGCTTTCTTT	CASSVQGNTEAFF
TRBJ2-3	NA	TRBV19	TRBD1	TGTGCCAGTACCCCACCGGGACAGTTTGATACGCAGTATTTT	CASTPPGQFDTQYF
TRBJ1-1	NA	TRBV18	NA	TGTGCCAGCTCACCACCGTTCGTGAACACTGAAGCTTTCTTT	CASSPPFVNTEAFF
TRBJ2-1	NA	TRBV15	TRBD1	TGTGCCACCAGCAGAGTGGGGACAGGGGTCTACAATGAGCAGTTCTTC	CATSRVGTGVYNEQFF
TRBJ2-7	NA	TRBV7-6	TRBD2	TGTGCCAGCAGCTTGGGACTAGCGGGGTACGAGCAGTACTTC	CASSLGLAGYEQYF
TRBJ1-1	medium-sized	TRBV11-3	TRBD1	TGTGCCAGCAGCTCTCAGGGACAGAGCATGAACACTGAAGCTTTCTTT	CASSSQGQSMNTEAFF
TRBJ2-1	medium-sized	TRBV7-1	NA	TGTGCCAGCAGCCGCAGACCAGACAATGAGCAGTTCTTC	CASSRRPDNEQFF
TRBJ1-2	NA	TRBV19	NA	TGTGCCAGTAGTATCAGAGATAGTGGCTACACCTTC	CASSIRDSGYTF
TRBJ2-7	NA	TRBV11-3	NA	TGTGCCAGCAGCAGATTCGGACAAAGCTCCTACGAGCAGTACTTC	CASSRFGQSSYEQYF
TRBJ1-1	NA	TRBV11-3	NA	TGTGCCAGCAGCTTAGGATCTGCGGGTTTGGGCACTGAAGCTTTCTTT	CASSLGSAGLGTEAFF
TRBJ1-4	NA	TRBV15	TRBD1	TGTGCCACCAGCAGAGATTTAGGGACAGGAGGTGAAAAACTGTTTTTT	CATSRDLGTGGEKLFF
TRBJ2-7	NA	TRBV7-6	TRBD1	TGTGCCAGCAGCTTAACCATCTGGGACAGCTCCTACGAGCAGTACTTC	CASSLTIWDSSYEQYF
TRBJ2-2	NA	TRBV9	NA	TGTGCCAGCAGCGTAAATCTCGGGACGGACTATAGTAGCGGGGAGCTGTTTTTT	CASSVNLGTDYSSGELFF
TRBJ2-5	NA	TRBV12-2	NA	TGTGCAAGTCGCTTAGCGGAGGTGGGGGAGACCCAGTACTTC	CASRLAEVGETQYF
TRBJ1-1	few	TRBV29-1	NA	TGCAGCGTTGAAAGGCAGAGAGACACTGAAGCTTTCTTT	CSVERQRDTEAFF
TRBJ1-1	NA	TRBV28	NA	TGTGCCAGCAGTTCGCGGGGGGGGAACACTGAAGCTTTCTTT	CASSSRGGNTEAFF
TRBJ1-1	few	TRBV6-8	NA	TGTGCCAGCAGTTATTCGGGCCCCCCTGACGCTTTCTTT	CASSYSGPPDAFF
TRBJ1-3	NA	TRBV29-1	NA	TGCAGCGTTGCAGAGTTCTCTGGAAACACCATATATTTT	CSVAEFSGNTIYF
TRBJ2-2	few	TRBV9	NA	TGTGCCAGCAGCTCACTCTACACGGGGCCGCGGGACGGGGAGCTGTTTTTT	CASSSLYTGPRDGELFF
TRBJ1-2	NA	TRBV4-1	NA	TGCGCCAGCAGCCGTTCTGAGGGGCTAAACTATGGCTACACCTTC	CASSRSEGLNYGYTF
TRBJ2-3	NA	TRBV28	NA	TGTGCCAGCAGTTTATCAGGGACGGTAGATACGCAGTATTTT	CASSLSGTVDTQYF
TRBJ2-1	NA	TRBV9	TRBD2	TGTGCCAGCAGCGTCGATAGCGGGAGAGTCAATGAGCAGTTCTTC	CASSVDSGRVNEQFF
TRBJ1-2	NA	TRBV29-1	NA	TGCAGCGTTGCACAAAGGGCTAACTATGGCTACACCTTC	CSVAQRANYGYTF
TRBJ2-4	few	TRBV6-8	TRBD1	TGTGCCAGCAGTTTCTCGAGGACAGGAGCCAAAAACATTCAGTACTTC	CASSFSRTGAKNIQYF